Following are 3 T cell receptor beta chains from one sample sequenced in a study of blood T cells in healthy people across ages. Through a sample-barcoded 5' primer and a J-beta primer mix, a second PCR was run for roughly 6 to 12 cycles. Each CDR3 protein gets one entry after TCRdb re-called the 5' RACE reads with MiXCR. The sample consists of about 560,000 distinct CDR3 sequences, about a quarter of them appearing once. This same sample was also taken into another study, of T cells of mothers and their children.

The material sequenced was blood. These receptors all stem from a boy aged 2 to 10 in good health.

The chain joins TRBV6-5 to TRBJ2-7, with 9 positions matching TRBD1. Trimming took 2 bases from V and 2 from J; bases not matched to a gene: 1. From germline, CDR1 is MNHEY and CDR2 SVGAGI. This CDR3 is built from 14 residues. CDR3 nucleotide sequence: TGTGCCAGCAGTTACCGGGACAGGGCCTACGAGCAGTACTTC. As protein: CASSYRDRAYEQYF.

This clonotype was seen at least ten times. V gene TRBV10-3 combines with J gene TRBJ2-5; 9 bases are a match to TRBD2. The CDR3 contains 15 residues. Germline V gene data show CDR1 as ENHRY and CDR2 as SYGVKD. The V segment lost 5 bases and the J segment 5 bases; nucleotides outside the gene matches: 9. The CDR3 spells CAISSSGAEEETQYF. The DNA for the CDR3 is TGTGCCATCAGTTCTAGCGGGGCCGAGGAGGAGACCCAGTACTTC.

This clonotype was counted ten times or more. The rearrangement uses TRBV27 and TRBJ2-2, with no clear D. From germline, CDR1 is MNHEY and CDR2 SMNVEV (reference sequence). With 0 bases removed from V and 7 bases from J, the gap between germline ends came to 3 bases. The CDR3 contains 12 residues. The CDR3 region is CASSLSSGELFF. The CDR3 DNA reads as TGTGCCAGCAGTTTATCAAGCGGGGAGCTGTTTTTT.